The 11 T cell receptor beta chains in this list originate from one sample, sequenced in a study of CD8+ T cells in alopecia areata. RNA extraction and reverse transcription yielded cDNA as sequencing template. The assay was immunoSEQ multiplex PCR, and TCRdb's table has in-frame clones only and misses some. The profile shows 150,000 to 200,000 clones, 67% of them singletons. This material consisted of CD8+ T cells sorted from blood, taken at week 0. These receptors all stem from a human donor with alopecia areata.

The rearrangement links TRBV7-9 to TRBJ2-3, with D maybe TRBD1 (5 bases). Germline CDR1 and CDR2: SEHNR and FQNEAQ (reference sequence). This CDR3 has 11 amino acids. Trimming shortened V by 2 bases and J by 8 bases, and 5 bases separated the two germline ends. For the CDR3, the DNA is TGTGCCAGCAGCTTAAGGGGTACGCAGTATTTT. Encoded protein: CASSLRGTQYF.

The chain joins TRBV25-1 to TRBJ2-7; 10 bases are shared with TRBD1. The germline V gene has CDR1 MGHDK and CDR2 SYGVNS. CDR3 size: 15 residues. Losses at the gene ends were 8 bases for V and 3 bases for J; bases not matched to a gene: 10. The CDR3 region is CASESRDRGNYEQYF. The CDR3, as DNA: TGTGCCAGCGAGTCCAGGGACAGGGGCAACTACGAGCAGTACTTC.

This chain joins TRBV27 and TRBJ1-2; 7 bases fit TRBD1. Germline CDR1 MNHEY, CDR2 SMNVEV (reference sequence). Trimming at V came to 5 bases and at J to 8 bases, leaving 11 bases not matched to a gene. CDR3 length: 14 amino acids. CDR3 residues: CASSPGGGLRGYTF. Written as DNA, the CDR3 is TGTGCCAGCAGTCCAGGGGGGGGGCTAAGGGGCTACACCTTC.

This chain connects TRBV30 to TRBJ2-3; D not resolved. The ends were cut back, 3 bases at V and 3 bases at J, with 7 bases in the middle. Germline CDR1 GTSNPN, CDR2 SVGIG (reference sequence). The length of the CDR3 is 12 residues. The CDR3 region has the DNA TGTGCCTGGAGCGTCAGGACAGATACGCAGTATTTT. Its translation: CAWSVRTDTQYF.

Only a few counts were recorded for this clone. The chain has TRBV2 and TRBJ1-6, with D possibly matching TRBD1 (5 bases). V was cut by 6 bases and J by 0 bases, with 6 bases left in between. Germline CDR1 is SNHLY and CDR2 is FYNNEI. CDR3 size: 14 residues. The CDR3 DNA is TGTGCCAGCAGACAGGACTCCTATAATTCACCCCTCCACTTT. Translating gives CASRQDSYNSPLHF.

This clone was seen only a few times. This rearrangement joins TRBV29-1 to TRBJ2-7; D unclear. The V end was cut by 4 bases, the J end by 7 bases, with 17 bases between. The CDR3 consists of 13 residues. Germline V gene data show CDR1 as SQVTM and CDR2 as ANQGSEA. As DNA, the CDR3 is TGCAGCGTTGGGAACCCCACTTCGCGGGAGCAGTACTTC. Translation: CSVGNPTSREQYF.

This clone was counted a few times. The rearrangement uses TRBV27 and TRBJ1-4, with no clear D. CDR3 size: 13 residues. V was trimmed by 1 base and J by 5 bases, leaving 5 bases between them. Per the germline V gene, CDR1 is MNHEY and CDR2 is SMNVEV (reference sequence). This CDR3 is CASSLYLNEKLFF. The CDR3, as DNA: TGTGCCAGCAGTTTATACCTCAATGAAAAACTGTTTTTT.

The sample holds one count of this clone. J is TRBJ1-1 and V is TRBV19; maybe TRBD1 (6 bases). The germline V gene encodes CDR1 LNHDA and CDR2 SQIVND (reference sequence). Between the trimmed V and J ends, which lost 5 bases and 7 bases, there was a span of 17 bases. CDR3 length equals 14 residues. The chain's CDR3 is CASSFSQGLSEAFF. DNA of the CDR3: TGTGCCAGTAGTTTCTCCCAGGGGTTGAGTGAAGCTTTCTTT.

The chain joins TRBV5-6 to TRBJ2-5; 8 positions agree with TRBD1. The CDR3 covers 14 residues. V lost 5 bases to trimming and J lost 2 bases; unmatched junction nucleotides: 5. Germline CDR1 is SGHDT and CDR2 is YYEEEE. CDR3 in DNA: TGTGCCAGCAGTCAACAGGGGGGACAAGAGACCCAGTACTTC. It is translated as CASSQQGGQETQYF.

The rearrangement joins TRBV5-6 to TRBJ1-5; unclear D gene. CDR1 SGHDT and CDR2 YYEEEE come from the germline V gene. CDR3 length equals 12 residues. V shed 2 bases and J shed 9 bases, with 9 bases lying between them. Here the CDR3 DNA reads TGTGCCAGCAGCTTCCCCTTGGGGCCCCAGCATTTT. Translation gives CASSFPLGPQHF. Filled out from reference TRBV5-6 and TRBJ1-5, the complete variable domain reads DAGVTQSPTHLIKTRGQQVTLRCSPKSGHDTVSWYQQALGQGPQFIFQYYEEEERQRGNFPDRFSGHQFPNYSSELNVNALLLGDSALYLCASSFPLGPQHFGDGTRLSIL.

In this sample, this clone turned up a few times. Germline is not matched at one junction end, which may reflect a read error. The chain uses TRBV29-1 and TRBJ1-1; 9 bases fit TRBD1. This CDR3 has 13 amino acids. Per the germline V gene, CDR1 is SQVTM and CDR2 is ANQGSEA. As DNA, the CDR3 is TGCAGCTTTGAGACAGGGGGGAACACTGAAGCTTTCTTT. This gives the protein CSFETGGNTEAFF.